These 19 T cell receptor beta chains were all obtained from the same sample, sequenced in a study of blood T cell repertoires in COVID-19. Repertoires were generated with immunoSEQ multiplex PCR, while TCRdb's copy carries only in-frame clones and drops some. The sample includes over 200,000 clones, roughly 87% seen only once; the top ten take 1.5% to 2%. The sequencing sample was made of peripheral blood. These TCRs come from a man aged 35 to 55 with active or convalescent COVID-19.

V usage is TRBV5-5 and J usage is TRBJ2-7; perhaps TRBD2 as D (7 bases). Trimming stripped 4 bases from V and 4 bases from J, with 21 bases between. The CDR3 is 16 amino acids. Germline CDR1 SGHKS, CDR2 YYEKEE (reference sequence). The CDR3 DNA is TGTGCCAGCAGCCTCCAAGGGGGGAGGGCAGGGTACGAGCAGTACTTC. It is translated as CASSLQGGRAGYEQYF.

The V call is TRBV5-1, the J call TRBJ1-5; possibly TRBD1 for D (6 bases). Trimming took off 2 bases at V and 6 bases at J, with 9 bases between the two ends. Germline values: CDR1 SGHRS, CDR2 YFSETQ. CDR3 size: 13 residues. Here the CDR3 DNA reads TGCGCCAGCAGCTTACAGGGATCTCAGCCCCAGCATTTT. Encoded protein: CASSLQGSQPQHF.

The gene calls are TRBV7-8 and TRBJ2-1; no reliable D call. V lost 3 bases to trimming and J lost 0 bases, with 9 bases between them. Germline V gives CDR1 SGHVS, CDR2 FQNEAQ. CDR3 length equals 15 residues. CDR3 residues: CASSFEVSSYNEQFF. CDR3 bases: TGTGCCAGCAGCTTTGAGGTTAGCTCCTACAATGAGCAGTTCTTC.

V and J are TRBV28 and TRBJ1-3; D possibly corresponds to TRBD1 (5 bases). The CDR3 totals 14 residues. Germline V gene data show CDR1 as MDHEN and CDR2 as SYDVKM. The V gene lost 5 bases and the J gene lost 2 bases, with 10 bases spanning the gap. CDR3 DNA sequence: TGTGCCAGCAGTGGGGCCTCGACTGGAAACACCATATATTTT. Its protein is CASSGASTGNTIYF.

This clone came up once. The chain combines TRBV3-1 (or the pseudogene TRBV3-2) with TRBJ2-2, with 8 nucleotides matching TRBD2. Germline CDR1 reads LGHDT; CDR2 reads YNNKEL (reference sequence). This CDR3 has 15 amino acids. Unmatched junction bases numbered 2, after V lost 1 base and J lost 4 bases. CDR3 residues: CASSQASGPTGELFF. Written as DNA, the CDR3 is TGTGCCAGCAGCCAAGCTAGCGGGCCCACCGGGGAGCTGTTTTTT.

CDR3 sequence: CATSDTQGSADTQYF. CDR3 nucleotide sequence: TGTGCCACCAGTGACACACAGGGTAGCGCAGATACGCAGTATTTT. The rearrangement links TRBV24-1 to TRBJ2-3, with D perhaps matching TRBD1 (6 bases). The CDR3 has 15 residues. The germline V and J ends were trimmed by 4 bases and 4 bases, with 14 bases remaining between them. Germline CDR1 and CDR2: KGHDR and SFDVKD.

The rearrangement links TRBV2 to TRBJ1-6; D possibly corresponds to TRBD1 (5 bases). This CDR3 has 14 amino acids. The germline V and J ends were trimmed by 0 bases and 10 bases, with 10 bases remaining between them. The germline V gene encodes CDR1 SNHLY and CDR2 FYNNEI. The CDR3: CASSEARGISPLHF. The DNA of the CDR3 is TGTGCCAGCAGTGAAGCCCGGGGGATATCACCCCTCCACTTT. The whole variable domain, filled in from reference TRBV2 and TRBJ1-6, reads EPEVTQTPSHQVTQMGQEVILRCVPISNHLYFYWYRQILGQKVEFLVSFYNNEISEKSEIFDDQFSVERPDGSNFTLKIRSTKLEDSAMYFCASSEARGISPLHFGNGTRLTVT.

The chain uses TRBV29-1 and TRBJ2-1; TRBD1 is a possible D gene (5 bases). This CDR3 spans 14 amino acids. Germline CDR1 is SQVTM and CDR2 is ANQGSEA. With 0 bases removed from V and 10 bases from J, the gap between germline ends came to 16 bases. The CDR3 spells CSVEDVDRAREQFF. CDR3 DNA sequence: TGCAGCGTTGAAGATGTAGACAGAGCTAGGGAGCAGTTCTTC.

V and J are TRBV3-1 (or the pseudogene TRBV3-2) and TRBJ2-1, with D possibly TRBD2 on 6 matching bases. Germline loops: CDR1 LGHDT, CDR2 YNNKEL (reference sequence). With 6 bases removed from V and 8 bases from J, the gap between germline ends came to 14 bases. The CDR3 is made up of 13 amino acids. CDR3 nucleotides: TGTGCCAGCAGTCGACTAGGCGGGGATGAGCAGTTCTTC. Its translation: CASSRLGGDEQFF.

The V gene is TRBV5-8, the J gene TRBJ1-5; D is possibly TRBD1 (6 bases). CDR1 is SGHTS, CDR2 YDEGEE, per germline. This CDR3 spans 15 amino acids. The V gene lost 6 bases and the J gene lost 4 bases, with 17 bases spanning the gap. The CDR3 spells CASTVRGYPNQPQHF. DNA of the CDR3: TGTGCCAGCACGGTAAGGGGGTATCCTAATCAGCCCCAGCATTTT. Full variable domain (rest looked up from reference TRBV5-8 and TRBJ1-5): EAGVTQSPTHLIKTRGQQATLRCSPISGHTSVYWYQQALGLGLQFLLWYDEGEERNRGNFPPRFSGRQFPNYSSELNVNALELEDSALYLCASTVRGYPNQPQHFGDGTRLSIL.

The chain joins TRBV11-2 to TRBJ1-4, with D uncertain. V was trimmed by 4 bases and J by 8 bases, leaving 14 bases between them. The CDR3 consists of 14 residues. In germline, CDR1 is SGHAT, CDR2 FQNNGV. The CDR3 sequence: CASSSFGPGEKLFF. Written as DNA, the CDR3 is TGTGCCAGCAGCTCCTTCGGACCGGGGGAAAAACTGTTTTTT.

The chain combines TRBV28 with TRBJ1-5; TRBD1 might be the D (6 bases). CDR1 and CDR2 (germline): MDHEN, SYDVKM. The CDR3 spans 14 residues. Trimming removed 3 bases at V and 7 bases at J, with 13 bases between. Written as DNA, the CDR3 is TGTGCCAGCAGTTTCATTCAGGGGTCCCAGCCCCAGCATTTT. Its translation: CASSFIQGSQPQHF.

V is TRBV6-6 and J is TRBJ1-2; D is possibly TRBD1 (6 bases). This CDR3 has 14 amino acids. Trimming shortened V by 6 bases and J by 2 bases, and 13 bases separated the two germline ends. The germline CDR1 and CDR2 sequences are MNHNY and SVGAGI (reference sequence). The CDR3 DNA is TGTGCCAGCAGCCAACAGGGTCTCAACTATGGCTACACCTTC. It yields the protein CASSQQGLNYGYTF.

The rearrangement joins TRBV19 to TRBJ1-5; no definite D call. The CDR3 spans 14 residues. From germline, CDR1 is LNHDA and CDR2 SQIVND (reference sequence). V lost 4 bases and J 0 bases, leaving 7 bases between the germline ends. The CDR3 sequence: CASSRTNSNQPQHF. The CDR3 nucleotides read TGTGCCAGTAGTAGAACTAATAGCAATCAGCCCCAGCATTTT.

In DNA form, the CDR3 reads TGTGCCAGCAGCCTTATACAGGGGACTGAAGCTTTCTTT. Translation gives CASSLIQGTEAFF. The gene calls are TRBV14 and TRBJ1-1; 7 bases agree with TRBD1. CDR3 size: 13 residues. With 4 bases clipped from V and 5 bases from J, the junction kept 4 bases outside the gene matches. Germline V gene sequence: CDR1 SGHDN, CDR2 FVKESK.

This rearrangement joins TRBV28 to TRBJ2-7, with a possible D match to TRBD2 (6 bases). The CDR3 has 15 residues. Germline loops: CDR1 MDHEN, CDR2 SYDVKM. The V end was cut by 4 bases, the J end by 0 bases, with 13 bases between. The CDR3 region is CASSYAGTASYEQYF. In DNA, the CDR3 is TGTGCCAGCAGTTACGCCGGGACTGCCTCCTACGAGCAGTACTTC.

This clone was counted only a few times. The chain uses TRBV19 and TRBJ1-1, with D unclear. Per the germline V gene, CDR1 is LNHDA and CDR2 is SQIVND (reference sequence). The CDR3 runs to 12 residues. Trimming stripped 6 bases from V and 5 bases from J, with 10 bases between. CDR3 coding DNA: TGTGCCAGTAGCCAAAGAGAAACTGAAGCTTTCTTT. Translation gives CASSQRETEAFF. Full variable domain (rest looked up from reference TRBV19 and TRBJ1-1): DGGITQSPKYLFRKEGQNVTLSCEQNLNHDAMYWYRQDPGQGLRLIYYSQIVNDFQKGDIAEGYSVSREKKESFPLTVTSAQKNPTAFYLCASSQRETEAFFGQGTRLTVV.

The gene calls are TRBV24-1 and TRBJ1-5; TRBD1 matches at 7 bases. There are 13 residues in the CDR3. V lost 10 bases and J lost 2; bases outside the gene matches: 4. Germline lookup yields CDR1 KGHDR and CDR2 SFDVKD. The CDR3 bases are TGTGCCACGGGACAGTCCGGCAATCAGCCCCAGCATTTT. Translating gives CATGQSGNQPQHF.

The chain couples TRBV19 to TRBJ1-5, with TRBD1 matching 7 bases. The junction had 8 bases not matched to a gene; V was cut back by 4 bases and J by 5 bases. The germline gives CDR1 LNHDA, CDR2 SQIVND (reference sequence). This CDR3 comprises 15 residues. CDR3 sequence (DNA): TGTGCCAGTAGTACCGACAGGGTTGTACATCAGCCCCAGCATTTT. It is translated as CASSTDRVVHQPQHF.